The 32 T cell receptor beta chains below come from one sample, sequenced in a study of vaccination effects on CD4 cells after COVID-19. The protocol was immunoSEQ multiplex PCR, while the TCRdb copy is restricted to in-frame clones and leaves out a portion. The sample has some 49,000 clones; roughly four fifths are singletons. The antigens of these receptors remain unknown. Upon completion of roughly ten days in culture, CD4+ T cells were isolated. The source material was CD4+ T cells from PBMCs cultured without peptide, sampled before COVID-19 vaccination. The receptors originated from a human donor who had a prior SARS-CoV-2 infection.

The chain recombines TRBV7-8 with TRBJ1-1; D is unclear. Germline V CDR1 and CDR2: SGHVS, FQNEAQ. The CDR3 runs 16 residues. Trimming stripped 1 base from V and 4 bases from J, with 16 bases between. The CDR3 coding sequence is TGTGCCAGCAGCTTAGTAAGGGTAAATGGGTTCACTGAAGCTTTCTTT. It translates to CASSLVRVNGFTEAFF.

This chain connects TRBV11-3 to TRBJ2-7; possibly TRBD2 for D (7 bases). Germline assignment: CDR1 SGHNT and CDR2 YENEEA. The CDR3 runs 16 residues. The V end lost 5 bases, the J end lost 2 bases, and 19 bases lay between the germline ends. CDR3 amino acids: CASSQRAGAYPYEQYF. For the CDR3, the DNA is TGTGCCAGCAGCCAGCGGGCGGGGGCCTATCCCTACGAGCAGTACTTC.

This clone occurred once. The chain uses TRBV11-2 and TRBJ2-7; 11 bases are shared with TRBD1. The J segment lost 3 bases and the V segment lost 3 bases, leaving 1 base of the junction unmatched. This CDR3 is built from 14 residues. CDR1 and CDR2 (germline): SGHAT, FQNNGV. Here the CDR3 DNA reads TGTGCCAGCAGCTTGGGGACAGGGGGCTACGAGCAGTACTTC. Its protein is CASSLGTGGYEQYF.

This chain joins TRBV30 and TRBJ2-3, with a weak D call TRBD2 (5 bases). Trimming pared 2 bases from V and 5 bases from J, leaving 14 bases between. Per the germline V gene, CDR1 is GTSNPN and CDR2 is SVGIG (reference sequence). This CDR3 contains 14 residues. CDR3 nucleotides: TGTGCCTGGAGTACTAGTTTGTTAGGAGATACGCAGTATTTT. Its protein is CAWSTSLLGDTQYF.

V usage is TRBV15 and J usage is TRBJ1-2; D is undetermined. CDR3 length equals 14 residues. V lost 0 bases and J 5 bases, leaving 10 bases between the germline ends. CDR1 and CDR2 from the germline V gene are LNHNV and YYDKDF (reference sequence). This CDR3 is CATSRDIDSYGYTF. CDR3 nucleotide sequence: TGTGCCACCAGCAGAGATATCGACTCTTATGGCTACACCTTC.

This rearrangement joins TRBV5-4 to TRBJ2-3, with 7 bases matching TRBD1. Trimming took 5 bases from V and 0 from J; bases not matched to a gene: 3. The CDR3 runs to 14 residues. CDR1 and CDR2 from the germline V gene are SGHNT and YYREEE (reference sequence). CDR3 loop: CASSVDRSTDTQYF. The CDR3 DNA sequence: TGTGCCAGCAGTGTGGACAGGAGCACAGATACGCAGTATTTT.

This sequence joins TRBV5-1 and TRBJ2-1; D remains unclear. Per the germline V gene, CDR1 is SGHRS and CDR2 is YFSETQ. The ends were cut back, 0 bases at V and 5 bases at J, with 9 bases in the middle. The CDR3 has 14 amino acids. The CDR3 region is CASSLAAANNEQFF. CDR3 bases: TGCGCCAGCAGCTTGGCTGCCGCAAACAATGAGCAGTTCTTC.

This clone was picked up a small number of times. V usage is TRBV9 and J usage is TRBJ1-6; D is unresolved. Between the trimmed V and J ends, which lost 2 bases and 8 bases, there was a span of 8 bases. CDR1 and CDR2 from the germline V gene are SGDLS and YYNGEE. CDR3 length equals 13 residues. CDR3 protein: CASSVSTDSPLHF. CDR3 nucleotides: TGTGCCAGCAGCGTCAGTACGGATTCACCCCTCCACTTT.

This sequence joins TRBV20-1 and TRBJ2-3, with D unclear. The CDR3 sequence is 12 residues long. CDR1 and CDR2 from the germline V gene are DFQATT and SNEGSKA (reference sequence). V was shortened by 3 bases and J by 6 bases, with 10 bases between the two germline ends. The CDR3 loop is CSASRYLDTQYF. CDR3 DNA sequence: TGCAGTGCTAGTCGATACTTGGATACGCAGTATTTT.

This clone was picked up one time. The chain carries TRBV29-1 and TRBJ2-2; 9 bases match TRBD2. Germline V gives CDR1 SQVTM, CDR2 ANQGSEA. Trimming took 7 bases from V and 1 from J; bases not matched to a gene: 10. The CDR3 loop spans 16 amino acids. Here the CDR3 reads CSAAQREVRNTGELFF. The CDR3 DNA sequence: TGCAGCGCCGCGCAGCGGGAGGTGCGGAACACCGGGGAGCTGTTTTTT.

In this sample, this clone turned up once. This rearrangement joins TRBV9 to TRBJ2-5, with no clear D. Germline values: CDR1 SGDLS, CDR2 YYNGEE. This CDR3 contains 15 residues. Between the trimmed V and J ends, which lost 4 bases and 4 bases, there was a span of 17 bases. The CDR3 DNA sequence: TGTGCCAGCAGCTCGGACCCCAAGGTCCGAGAGACCCAGTACTTC. Protein product: CASSSDPKVRETQYF.

This clone was counted only a few times. This chain links TRBV4-1 with TRBJ1-3; 7 bases are a match to TRBD1. V was clipped by 1 base and J by 3 bases; unmatched bases: 9. In germline, CDR1 is MGHRA, CDR2 YSYEKL. The CDR3 covers 17 residues. CDR3 loop: CASSQGRQGSSGNTIYF. The CDR3 DNA is TGCGCCAGCAGCCAAGGTAGACAGGGCTCTAGTGGAAACACCATATATTTT.

The rearrangement joins TRBV4-3 to TRBJ1-1, with no clear D. V lost 1 base and J 5 bases, leaving 17 bases between the germline ends. Germline V gene data show CDR1 as LGHNA and CDR2 as YSLEER. The CDR3 has 16 residues. The CDR3 loop reads CASSQVKSDLGTEAFF. Written as DNA, the CDR3 is TGCGCCAGCAGCCAAGTTAAGTCGGACTTGGGAACTGAAGCTTTCTTT.

The chain employs TRBV5-4 and TRBJ2-7; D is unclear. Between the trimmed V and J ends, which lost 4 bases and 3 bases, there was a span of 11 bases. The germline V gene has CDR1 SGHNT and CDR2 YYREEE (reference sequence). CDR3 length: 13 amino acids. The CDR3 sequence: CASSHPDGYEQYF. The CDR3 DNA sequence: TGTGCCAGCAGCCACCCCGACGGCTACGAGCAGTACTTC.

The gene calls are TRBV4-2 and TRBJ1-3, with D possibly being TRBD1 (5 bases). This CDR3 has 17 residues. The V gene lost 0 bases and the J gene lost 3 bases, with 15 bases spanning the gap. Germline loops: CDR1 LGHNA, CDR2 YNFKEQ. Written as DNA, the CDR3 is TGTGCCAGCAGCCAAGATACGTTTGAGGGGAATGGAAACACCATATATTTT. This translates into CASSQDTFEGNGNTIYF.

The J gene is TRBJ1-1, the V gene TRBV6-1; D call uncertain. Trimming stripped 2 bases from V and 4 bases from J, with 8 bases between. This CDR3 is built from 13 residues. CDR1 is MNHNS and CDR2 is SASEGT in the germline V gene. The CDR3 nucleotides are TGTGCCAGCAGTGAATTCTCAATCACTGAAGCTTTCTTT. This codes for CASSEFSITEAFF.

The sample holds one count of this clone. This sequence joins TRBV28 and TRBJ1-5; TRBD1 is a possible D gene (6 bases). The V gene lost 5 bases and the J gene lost 4 bases, with 15 bases spanning the gap. CDR1 and CDR2 (germline): MDHEN, SYDVKM. This CDR3 spans 15 amino acids. The CDR3 reads CASSAHAQGNQPQHF. The CDR3 DNA is TGTGCCAGCAGTGCCCACGCCCAGGGGAATCAGCCCCAGCATTTT. Full variable domain (rest looked up from reference TRBV28 and TRBJ1-5): DVKVTQSSRYLVKRTGEKVFLECVQDMDHENMFWYRQDPGLGLRLIYFSYDVKMKEKGDIPEGYSVSREKKERFSLILESASTNQTSMYLCASSAHAQGNQPQHFGDGTRLSIL.

V gene TRBV30 combines with J gene TRBJ1-5; the D is unclear. Deletions cut 3 bases from V and 0 bases from J, with 12 bases between. Germline V gives CDR1 GTSNPN, CDR2 SVGIG (reference sequence). CDR3 length: 15 residues. Written as DNA, the CDR3 is TGTGCCTGGAGAGGAAATGCGTATAGCAATCAGCCCCAGCATTTT. Its protein product is CAWRGNAYSNQPQHF.

The chain carries TRBV5-1 and TRBJ2-1; 8 bases fit TRBD1. Germline CDR1 is SGHRS and CDR2 is YFSETQ. The ends lost 4 bases at V and 0 bases at J; junction bases unmatched: 12. The CDR3 covers 18 residues. The CDR3 spells CASSIRPTGAVSYNEQFF. Written as DNA, the CDR3 is TGCGCCAGCAGCATAAGACCGACAGGGGCCGTCTCCTACAATGAGCAGTTCTTC.

The CDR3 reads CATSRPQTGRYQPQHF. CDR3 coding DNA: TGTGCCACCAGCAGGCCACAGACAGGGCGTTATCAGCCCCAGCATTTT. The rearrangement links TRBV15 to TRBJ1-5, with 7 positions matching TRBD1. In germline, CDR1 is LNHNV, CDR2 YYDKDF (reference sequence). The CDR3 sequence is 16 residues long. The junction had 10 bases not matched to a gene; V was cut back by 3 bases and J by 5 bases.

This rearrangement joins TRBV16 to TRBJ1-6; TRBD1 is a possible D gene (6 bases). The germline V gene encodes CDR1 KGHSY and CDR2 FQNENV. This CDR3 has 15 residues. Trimming shortened V by 1 base and J by 9 bases, and 13 bases separated the two germline ends. The CDR3 DNA follows: TGTGCCAGCAGCCAATTTTCCGGGGGCATTTCACCCCTCCACTTT. Residues: CASSQFSGGISPLHF.

This clone was counted between two and nine times. The chain joins TRBV7-3 to TRBJ2-1; 13 bases are shared with TRBD2. CDR3 length equals 16 residues. V shed 5 bases, J shed 3 bases, and the junction held 4 bases outside the gene matches. The germline gives CDR1 SGHTA, CDR2 FQGTGA. CDR3 amino acids: CASSRLAGGNYNEQFF. The CDR3, as DNA: TGTGCCAGCAGCCGACTAGCGGGGGGTAACTACAATGAGCAGTTCTTC.

The chain is built from TRBV19 and TRBJ2-1, with 8 bases fitting TRBD2. This CDR3 contains 20 residues. The V segment lost 5 bases and the J segment 2 bases; nucleotides outside the gene matches: 20. From germline, CDR1 is LNHDA and CDR2 SQIVND (reference sequence). The CDR3 DNA is TGTGCCAGTAGTCCGGCTGAGTTGGCTAGCGGGCGTGGCCCCTACAATGAGCAGTTCTTC. Protein sequence: CASSPAELASGRGPYNEQFF.

The V call is TRBV9, the J call TRBJ2-5; D call uncertain. Trimming shortened V by 7 bases and J by 5 bases, and 15 bases separated the two germline ends. Germline V gives CDR1 SGDLS, CDR2 YYNGEE. The CDR3 spans 13 residues. CDR3 loop: CASGSRSGETQYF. The CDR3 coding sequence is TGTGCCAGCGGATCTAGGTCTGGGGAGACCCAGTACTTC. Using reference TRBV9 and TRBJ2-5 for the parts outside the CDR3, the full variable domain is DSGVTQTPKHLITATGQRVTLRCSPRSGDLSVYWYQQSLDQGLQFLIQYYNGEERAKGNILERFSAQQFPDLHSELNLSSLELGDSALYFCASGSRSGETQYFGPGTRLLVL.

The chain has TRBV7-8 and TRBJ2-7; D unclear. Germline lookup yields CDR1 SGHVS and CDR2 FQNEAQ. V lost 0 bases, J lost 7 bases, and 13 bases lay in between. This CDR3 is 14 amino acids long. DNA of the CDR3: TGTGCCAGCAGCTTAGCAAGCAGGTCGGTTGAGCAGTACTTC. Translating it yields CASSLASRSVEQYF. Full variable domain (missing parts from reference TRBV7-8 and TRBJ2-7): GAGVSQSPRYKVAKRGQDVALRCDPISGHVSLFWYQQALGQGPEFLTYFQNEAQLDKSGLPSDRFFAERPEGSVSTLKIQRTQQEDSAVYLCASSLASRSVEQYFGPGTRLTVT.

This chain joins TRBV5-1 and TRBJ2-5; D not resolved. Per the germline V gene, CDR1 is SGHRS and CDR2 is YFSETQ. CDR3 length equals 15 residues. Trimming left V 2 bases short and J 0 bases short, with 11 bases between. The CDR3 sequence is CASSLSGPYQETQYF. The CDR3 coding sequence is TGCGCCAGCAGCTTATCCGGGCCGTACCAAGAGACCCAGTACTTC.

This chain uses TRBV10-3 with TRBJ2-5; no clear D. Germline lookup yields CDR1 ENHRY and CDR2 SYGVKD. CDR3 length: 12 residues. V was cut by 4 bases and J by 2 bases, with 5 bases left in between. This CDR3 reads CAISGGQETQYF. The CDR3 coding sequence is TGTGCCATCAGTGGGGGTCAAGAGACCCAGTACTTC.

The V call is TRBV7-8, the J call TRBJ2-1; D gene ambiguous. The CDR3 extends over 16 amino acids. The ends were cut back, 1 base at V and 4 bases at J, with 14 bases in the middle. Germline V gene sequence: CDR1 SGHVS, CDR2 FQNEAQ. As DNA, the CDR3 is TGTGCCAGCAGCTTAGGATTGGGTCGGCATTACAATGAGCAGTTCTTC. Amino acid sequence: CASSLGLGRHYNEQFF.

The V and J genes are TRBV6-5 and TRBJ1-5, with 7 bases identical to TRBD1. The V and J ends lost 6 bases and 4 bases, in that order; junction bases with no gene match: 9. The CDR3 contains 15 residues. CDR1 is MNHEY, CDR2 SVGAGI, per germline. The CDR3 reads CASRKWQQGNQPQHF. The CDR3 bases are TGTGCCAGCAGGAAATGGCAACAGGGGAATCAGCCCCAGCATTTT.

V is TRBV7-3 and J is TRBJ1-1; maybe TRBD1 (6 bases). The CDR3 spans 16 residues. Trimming shortened V by 4 bases and J by 3 bases, and 18 bases separated the two germline ends. The germline V gene encodes CDR1 SGHTA and CDR2 FQGTGA. CDR3 DNA: TGTGCCAGCAGCTCCCAAGGGGGAGGAGGGGACACTGAAGCTTTCTTT. Translated, it gives CASSSQGGGGDTEAFF. Combining the CDR3 with reference TRBV7-3 and TRBJ1-1 gives the whole variable domain GAGVSQTPSNKVTEKGKYVELRCDPISGHTALYWYRQSLGQGPEFLIYFQGTGAADDSGLPNDRFFAVRPEGSVSTLKIQRTERGDSAVYLCASSSQGGGGDTEAFFGQGTRLTVV.

J is TRBJ2-3 and V is TRBV11-1, with TRBD2 identical over 9 bases. Germline loops: CDR1 SGHAT, CDR2 FQDESV (reference sequence). V gave up 1 base and J gave up 2 bases; unmatched junction bases: 4. The length of the CDR3 is 16 residues. The DNA for the CDR3 is TGTGCCAGCAGCTTAGGGACTAGCGCCCTCACAGATACGCAGTATTTT. It codes for CASSLGTSALTDTQYF.

This sequence joins TRBV6-2 or TRBV6-3 and TRBJ2-1; 12 bases align to TRBD2. Germline CDR1 MNHEY, CDR2 SVGEGT. V lost 1 base, J lost 3 bases, and 4 bases stayed unmatched. The CDR3 loop spans 17 amino acids. The CDR3 reads CASSYFGLAGLYNEQFF. The CDR3 DNA is TGTGCCAGCAGTTACTTTGGACTAGCGGGACTCTACAATGAGCAGTTCTTC.